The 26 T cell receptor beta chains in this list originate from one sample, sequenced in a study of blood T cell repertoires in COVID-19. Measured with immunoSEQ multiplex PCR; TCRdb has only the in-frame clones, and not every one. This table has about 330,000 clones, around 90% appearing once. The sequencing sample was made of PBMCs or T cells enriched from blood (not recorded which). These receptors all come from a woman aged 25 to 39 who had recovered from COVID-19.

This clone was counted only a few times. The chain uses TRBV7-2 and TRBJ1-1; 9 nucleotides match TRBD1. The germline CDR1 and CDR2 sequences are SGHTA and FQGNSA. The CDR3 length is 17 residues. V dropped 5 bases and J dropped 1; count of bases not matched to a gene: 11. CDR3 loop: CASSPTGQGISNTEAFF. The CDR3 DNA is TGTGCCAGCAGCCCCACCGGACAGGGGATATCGAACACTGAAGCTTTCTTT.

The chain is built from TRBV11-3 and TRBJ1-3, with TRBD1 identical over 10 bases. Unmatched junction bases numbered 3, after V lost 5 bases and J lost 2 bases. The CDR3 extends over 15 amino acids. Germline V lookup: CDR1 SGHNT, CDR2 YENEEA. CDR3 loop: CASSKTGGPGNTIYF. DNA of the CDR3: TGTGCCAGCAGCAAGACAGGGGGCCCTGGAAACACCATATATTTT.

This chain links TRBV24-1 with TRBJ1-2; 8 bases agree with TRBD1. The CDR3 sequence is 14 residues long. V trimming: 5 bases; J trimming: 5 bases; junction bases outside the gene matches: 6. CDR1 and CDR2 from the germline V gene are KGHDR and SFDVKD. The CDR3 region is CATSGSGTGYGYTF. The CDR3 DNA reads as TGTGCCACCAGTGGTTCCGGGACAGGATATGGCTACACCTTC.

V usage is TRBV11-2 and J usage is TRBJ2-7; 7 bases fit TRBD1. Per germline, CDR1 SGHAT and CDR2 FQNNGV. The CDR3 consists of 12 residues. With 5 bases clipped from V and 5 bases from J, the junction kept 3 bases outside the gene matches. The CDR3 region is CASSRTGDEQYF. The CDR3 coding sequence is TGTGCCAGCAGCCGTACAGGGGACGAGCAGTACTTC.

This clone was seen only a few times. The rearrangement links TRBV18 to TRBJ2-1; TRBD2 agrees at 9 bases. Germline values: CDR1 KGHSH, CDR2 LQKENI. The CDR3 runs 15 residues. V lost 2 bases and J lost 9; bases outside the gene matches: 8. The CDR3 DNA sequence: TGTGCCAGCTCACCAACCCTAGCGGGGTCGGGTGAGCAGTTCTTC. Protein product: CASSPTLAGSGEQFF. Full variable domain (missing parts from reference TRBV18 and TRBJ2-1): NAGVMQNPRHLVRRRGQEARLRCSPMKGHSHVYWYRQLPEEGLKFMVYLQKENIIDESGMPKERFSAEFPKEGPSILRIQQVVRGDSAAYFCASSPTLAGSGEQFFGPGTRLTVL.

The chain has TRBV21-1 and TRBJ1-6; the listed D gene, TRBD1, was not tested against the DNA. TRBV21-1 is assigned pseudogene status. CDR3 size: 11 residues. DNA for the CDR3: TGTGCCAGGACAGGGAATTCACCCCTCCACTTT. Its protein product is CARTGNSPLHF.

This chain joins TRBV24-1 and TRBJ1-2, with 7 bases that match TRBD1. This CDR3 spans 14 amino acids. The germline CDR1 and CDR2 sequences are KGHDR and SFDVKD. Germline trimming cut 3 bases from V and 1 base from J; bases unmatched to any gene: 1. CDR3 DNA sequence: TGTGCCACCAGTGATCACAGGGGTAACTATGGCTACACCTTC. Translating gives CATSDHRGNYGYTF.

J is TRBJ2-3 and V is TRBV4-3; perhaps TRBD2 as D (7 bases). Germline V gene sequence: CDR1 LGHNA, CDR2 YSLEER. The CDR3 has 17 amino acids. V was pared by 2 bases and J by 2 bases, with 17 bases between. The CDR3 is CASSQRPRGAYTDTQYF. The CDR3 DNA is TGCGCCAGCAGCCAACGACCACGGGGGGCATACACAGATACGCAGTATTTT.

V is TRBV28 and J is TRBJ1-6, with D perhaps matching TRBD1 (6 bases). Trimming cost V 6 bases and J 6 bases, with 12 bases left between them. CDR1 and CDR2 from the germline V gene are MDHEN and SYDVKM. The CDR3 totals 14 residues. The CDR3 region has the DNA TGTGCCAGCAGCCGACAGGCAATTAATTCACCCCTCCACTTT. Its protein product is CASSRQAINSPLHF.

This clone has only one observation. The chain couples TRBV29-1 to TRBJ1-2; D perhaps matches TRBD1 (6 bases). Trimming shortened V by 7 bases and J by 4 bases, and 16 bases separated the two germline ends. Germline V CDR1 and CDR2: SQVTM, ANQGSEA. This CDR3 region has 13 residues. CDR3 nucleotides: TGCAGCGCCGGAGAGGGGGGGGCCTATGGCTACACCTTC. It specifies CSAGEGGAYGYTF.

CDR3 sequence reads: CAWVRRRFRDRSLGNEKLFF. CDR3 coding DNA: TGTGCCTGGGTGAGAAGGCGGTTTAGGGACAGGTCCTTGGGGAATGAAAAACTGTTTTTT. The chain is built from TRBV30 and TRBJ1-4; 8 bases are shared with TRBD1. V was pared by 5 bases and J by 5 bases, with 25 bases of the junction left unmatched. Germline V lookup: CDR1 GTSNPN, CDR2 SVGIG (reference sequence). The CDR3 totals 20 residues.

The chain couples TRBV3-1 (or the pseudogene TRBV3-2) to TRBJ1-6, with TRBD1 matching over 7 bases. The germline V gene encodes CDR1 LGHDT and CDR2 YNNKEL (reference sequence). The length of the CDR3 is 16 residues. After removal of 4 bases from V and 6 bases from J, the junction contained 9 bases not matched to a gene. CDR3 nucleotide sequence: TGTGCCAGCAGCCGAGGGACAGCCTCTTCTAATTCACCCCTCCACTTT. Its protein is CASSRGTASSNSPLHF.

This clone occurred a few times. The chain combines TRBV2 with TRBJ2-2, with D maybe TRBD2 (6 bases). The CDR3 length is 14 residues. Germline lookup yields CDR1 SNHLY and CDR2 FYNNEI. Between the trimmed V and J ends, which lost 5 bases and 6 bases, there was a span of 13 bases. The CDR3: CASSRDFLAGELFF. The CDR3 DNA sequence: TGTGCCAGCAGTCGGGACTTTCTTGCCGGGGAGCTGTTTTTT.

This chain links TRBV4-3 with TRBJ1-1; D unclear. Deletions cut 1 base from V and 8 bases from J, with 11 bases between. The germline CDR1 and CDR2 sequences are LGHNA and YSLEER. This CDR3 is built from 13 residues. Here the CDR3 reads CASSQGGGREAFF. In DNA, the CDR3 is TGCGCCAGCAGCCAAGGGGGAGGGCGGGAAGCTTTCTTT.

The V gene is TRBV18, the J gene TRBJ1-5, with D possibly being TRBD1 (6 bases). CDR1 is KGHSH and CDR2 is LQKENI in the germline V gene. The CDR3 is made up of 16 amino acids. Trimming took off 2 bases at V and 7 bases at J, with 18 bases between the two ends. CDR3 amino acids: CASSPRGRGLDQPQHF. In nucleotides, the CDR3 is TGTGCCAGCTCACCAAGGGGGAGAGGGTTGGACCAGCCCCAGCATTTT.

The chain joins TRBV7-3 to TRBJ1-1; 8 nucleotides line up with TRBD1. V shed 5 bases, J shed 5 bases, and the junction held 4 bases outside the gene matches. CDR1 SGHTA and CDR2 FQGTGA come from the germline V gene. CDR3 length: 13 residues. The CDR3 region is CASSPRGRTEAFF. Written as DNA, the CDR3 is TGTGCCAGCAGCCCCAGGGGGCGGACTGAAGCTTTCTTT.

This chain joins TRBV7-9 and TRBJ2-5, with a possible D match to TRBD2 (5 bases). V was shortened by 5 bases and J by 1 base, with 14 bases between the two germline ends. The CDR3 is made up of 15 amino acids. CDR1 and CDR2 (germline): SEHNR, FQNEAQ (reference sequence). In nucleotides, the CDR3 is TGTGCCAGCAGCCCAAAAACTAGGATCCAAGAGACCCAGTACTTC. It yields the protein CASSPKTRIQETQYF. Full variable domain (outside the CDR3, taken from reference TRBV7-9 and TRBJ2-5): DTGVSQNPRHKITKRGQNVTFRCDPISEHNRLYWYRQTLGQGPEFLTYFQNEAQLEKSRLLSDRFSAERPKGSFSTLEIQRTEQGDSAMYLCASSPKTRIQETQYFGPGTRLLVL.

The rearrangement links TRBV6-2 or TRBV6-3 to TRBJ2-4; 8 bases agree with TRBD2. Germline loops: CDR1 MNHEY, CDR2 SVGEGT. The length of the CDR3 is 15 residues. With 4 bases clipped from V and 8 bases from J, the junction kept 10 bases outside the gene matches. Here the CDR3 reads CASSSPGLGPHIQYF. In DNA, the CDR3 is TGTGCCAGCAGTTCTCCGGGACTAGGGCCCCACATTCAGTACTTC.

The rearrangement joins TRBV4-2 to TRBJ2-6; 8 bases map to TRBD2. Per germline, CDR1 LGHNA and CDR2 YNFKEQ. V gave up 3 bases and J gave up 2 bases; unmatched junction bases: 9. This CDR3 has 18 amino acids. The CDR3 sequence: CASSHATVSGAGANVLTF. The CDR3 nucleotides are TGTGCCAGCAGCCATGCCACCGTTAGCGGGGCTGGGGCCAACGTCCTGACTTTC.

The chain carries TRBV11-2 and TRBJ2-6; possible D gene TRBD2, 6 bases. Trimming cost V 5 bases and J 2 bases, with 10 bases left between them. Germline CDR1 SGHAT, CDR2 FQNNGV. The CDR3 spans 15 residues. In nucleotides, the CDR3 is TGTGCCAGCAGCCCACCGGGGGCTGGGGCCAACGTCCTGACTTTC. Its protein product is CASSPPGAGANVLTF.

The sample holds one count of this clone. The CDR3 DNA reads TGTGCCAGTTCCTTGACAGTCGACTTCTACGAGCAGTACTTC. Residues: CASSLTVDFYEQYF. J is TRBJ2-7 and V is TRBV28; tentatively, D is TRBD1 (5 bases). The CDR3 is made up of 14 amino acids. Per germline, CDR1 MDHEN and CDR2 SYDVKM. V was cut by 9 bases and J by 3 bases, with 18 bases left in between. Complete variable domain (other parts from reference TRBV28 and TRBJ2-7): DVKVTQSSRYLVKRTGEKVFLECVQDMDHENMFWYRQDPGLGLRLIYFSYDVKMKEKGDIPEGYSVSREKKERFSLILESASTNQTSMYLCASSLTVDFYEQYFGPGTRLTVT.

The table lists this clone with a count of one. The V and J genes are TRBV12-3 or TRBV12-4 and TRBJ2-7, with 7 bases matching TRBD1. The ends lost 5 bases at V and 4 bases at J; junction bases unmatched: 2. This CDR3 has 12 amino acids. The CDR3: CASSGQVYEQYF. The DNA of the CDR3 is TGTGCCAGCAGTGGACAGGTATACGAGCAGTACTTC.

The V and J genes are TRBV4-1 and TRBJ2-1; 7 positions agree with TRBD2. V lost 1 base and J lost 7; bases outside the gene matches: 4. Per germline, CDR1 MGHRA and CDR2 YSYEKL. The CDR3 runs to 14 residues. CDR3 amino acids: CASSQGGGSNEQFF. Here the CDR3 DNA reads TGCGCCAGCAGCCAAGGTGGCGGGAGTAATGAGCAGTTCTTC.

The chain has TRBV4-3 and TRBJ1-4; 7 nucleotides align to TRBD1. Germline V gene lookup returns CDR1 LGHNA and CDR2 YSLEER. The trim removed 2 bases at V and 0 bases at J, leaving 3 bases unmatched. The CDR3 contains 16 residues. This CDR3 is CASSQRGQATNEKLFF. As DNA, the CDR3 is TGCGCCAGCAGCCAAAGAGGACAGGCAACTAATGAAAAACTGTTTTTT.

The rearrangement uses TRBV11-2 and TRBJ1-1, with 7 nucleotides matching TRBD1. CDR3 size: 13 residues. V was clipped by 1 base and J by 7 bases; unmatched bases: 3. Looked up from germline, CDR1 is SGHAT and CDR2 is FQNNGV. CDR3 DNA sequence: TGTGCCAGCAGCTTAGTTGGGACAGATGAAGCTTTCTTT. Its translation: CASSLVGTDEAFF.

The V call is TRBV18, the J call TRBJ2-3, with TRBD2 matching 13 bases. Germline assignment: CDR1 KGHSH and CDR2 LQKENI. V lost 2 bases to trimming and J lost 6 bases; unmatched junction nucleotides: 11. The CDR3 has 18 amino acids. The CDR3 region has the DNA TGTGCCAGCTCACCAAGGACTAGCGGGAGCGGAGTGGGTGATACGCAGTATTTT. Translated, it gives CASSPRTSGSGVGDTQYF.